The next 27 T cell receptor beta chains were all read from a single sample in a study of blood T cell repertoires in COVID-19. The protocol was immunoSEQ multiplex PCR, while the TCRdb copy is restricted to in-frame clones and leaves out a portion. This table holds 95,000 to 100,000 clones, roughly 80% found once. The specimen was peripheral blood. Receptors originate from a woman aged 55 to 70 with acute or convalescent COVID-19.

This rearrangement joins TRBV19 to TRBJ2-5; 7 bases line up with TRBD1. The germline gives CDR1 LNHDA, CDR2 SQIVND (reference sequence). The CDR3 consists of 15 residues. The ends lost 1 base at V and 3 bases at J; junction bases unmatched: 5. The CDR3 spells CASSIVGQGEETQYF. As DNA, the CDR3 is TGTGCCAGTAGTATAGTAGGGCAGGGGGAAGAGACCCAGTACTTC. The variable domain in full, with the rest retrieved from reference TRBV19 and TRBJ2-5, is DGGITQSPKYLFRKEGQNVTLSCEQNLNHDAMYWYRQDPGQGLRLIYYSQIVNDFQKGDIAEGYSVSREKKESFPLTVTSAQKNPTAFYLCASSIVGQGEETQYFGPGTRLLVL.

In its sample, this clone was seen once. The same CDR3 is also encoded by other DNA sequences in this sample. This rearrangement joins TRBV29-1 to TRBJ2-7; perhaps TRBD2 as D (6 bases). The CDR3 has 12 residues. V lost 4 bases to trimming and J lost 6 bases, with 13 bases between them. Per germline, CDR1 SQVTM and CDR2 ANQGSEA. CDR3 bases: TGCAGCGTTGCGGAGGGTCGGGGCGAGCAGTACTTC. This gives the protein CSVAEGRGEQYF.

The chain recombines TRBV28 with TRBJ1-5; 8 bases are a match to TRBD1. CDR3 length equals 13 residues. Trimming took 6 bases from V and 6 from J; bases not matched to a gene: 4. CDR1 and CDR2 (germline): MDHEN, SYDVKM. CDR3: CASRGQAGQPQHF. The CDR3 bases are TGTGCCAGCAGGGGACAGGCGGGTCAGCCCCAGCATTTT. Variable domain in full (rest from reference TRBV28 and TRBJ1-5): DVKVTQSSRYLVKRTGEKVFLECVQDMDHENMFWYRQDPGLGLRLIYFSYDVKMKEKGDIPEGYSVSREKKERFSLILESASTNQTSMYLCASRGQAGQPQHFGDGTRLSIL.

The table lists this clone with a count of one. The chain employs TRBV12-3 or TRBV12-4 and TRBJ1-6; D uncertain. Trimming took off 6 bases at V and 11 bases at J, with 11 bases between the two ends. The CDR3 runs 12 residues. CDR3 protein: CASSLGRPPLHF. The CDR3 DNA reads TGTGCCAGCAGCTTGGGGAGGCCACCCCTCCACTTT.

This rearrangement joins TRBV7-3 to TRBJ2-5; no reliable D call. Germline V gene lookup returns CDR1 SGHTA and CDR2 FQGTGA. The CDR3 covers 15 residues. With 1 base removed from V and 2 bases from J, the gap between germline ends came to 11 bases. CDR3 loop: CASSLIPEPQETQYF. The CDR3 coding sequence is TGTGCCAGCAGCTTAATCCCAGAACCACAAGAGACCCAGTACTTC.

This chain uses TRBV12-5 with TRBJ1-5, with a weak D call TRBD1 (6 bases). The CDR3 consists of 14 residues. The germline V gene encodes CDR1 LGHNT and CDR2 FRNRAP. Deletions cut 6 bases from V and 2 bases from J, with 11 bases between. CDR3 sequence reads: CASGQGLGNQPQHF. CDR3 nucleotide sequence: TGTGCTAGTGGACAGGGATTAGGCAATCAGCCCCAGCATTTT. Drawing the rest from reference TRBV12-5 and TRBJ1-5, the complete variable domain is DARVTQTPRHKVTEMGQEVTMRCQPILGHNTVFWYRQTMMQGLELLAYFRNRAPLDDSGMPKDRFSAEMPDATLATLKIQPSEPRDSAVYFCASGQGLGNQPQHFGDGTRLSIL.

This clone has a handful of counts. This chain links TRBV20-1 with TRBJ2-7; no reliable D call. CDR3 length: 11 residues. V dropped 1 base and J dropped 5 bases, with 6 bases sitting between them. Germline-derived CDR1 and CDR2 are DFQATT and SNEGSKA (reference sequence). The CDR3 bases are TGCAGTGCTAGAGCGCAGAACGAGCAGTACTTC. Translation: CSARAQNEQYF.

The chain combines TRBV5-5 with TRBJ2-2; the match to TRBD2 covers 14 bases. J was trimmed by 4 bases and V by 1 base; bases with no gene match: 9. The CDR3 contains 19 residues. The germline gives CDR1 SGHKS, CDR2 YYEKEE (reference sequence). The CDR3, as DNA: TGTGCCAGCAGCTTGTATGGGACTAGCGGGGGTGGAGGCACCGGGGAGCTGTTTTTT. Encoded protein: CASSLYGTSGGGGTGELFF.

The chain carries TRBV11-3 and TRBJ2-5; 13 nucleotides align to TRBD2. This CDR3 comprises 16 residues. The J segment lost 5 bases and the V segment lost 5 bases, leaving 8 bases of the junction unmatched. The germline gives CDR1 SGHNT, CDR2 YENEEA. CDR3 nucleotide sequence: TGTGCCAGCAGCCCGGGACTAGCGGGGATTACGGAGACCCAGTACTTC. This gives the protein CASSPGLAGITETQYF.

The chain has TRBV28 and TRBJ1-4; TRBD1 agrees at 9 bases. CDR3 length: 16 amino acids. Germline CDR1 is MDHEN and CDR2 is SYDVKM. The V segment lost 9 bases and the J segment 10 bases; nucleotides outside the gene matches: 18. For the CDR3, the DNA is TGTGCCAGTGAAATTACAGGGGGCAGTGTCCGGGGAAAACTGTTTTTT. As protein: CASEITGGSVRGKLFF.

With regard to this clone: Other nucleotide sequences in the sample specify the same CDR3. V usage is TRBV5-6 and J usage is TRBJ2-3; 7 nucleotides line up with TRBD2. This CDR3 has 15 residues. V dropped 2 bases and J dropped 0; count of bases not matched to a gene: 3. The germline V gene encodes CDR1 SGHDT and CDR2 YYEEEE. CDR3 bases: TGTGCCAGCAGCTTCTTCGGGGGGAGCACAGATACGCAGTATTTT. Its protein is CASSFFGGSTDTQYF.

The chain is built from TRBV2 and TRBJ1-4; TRBD1 matches 8 bases. Unmatched junction bases numbered 3, after V lost 5 bases and J lost 7 bases. The CDR3 has 13 residues. Germline CDR1 reads SNHLY; CDR2 reads FYNNEI. The chain's CDR3 is CASSPDRAEKLFF. CDR3 in DNA: TGTGCCAGCAGTCCGGACAGGGCTGAAAAACTGTTTTTT.

V is TRBV5-1 and J is TRBJ1-3; 9 nucleotides align to TRBD1. CDR1 SGHRS and CDR2 YFSETQ come from the germline V gene. Trimming cost V 4 bases and J 3 bases; bases outside gene matches: 5. The CDR3 has 15 residues. CDR3 sequence reads: CASSQGQGNGNTIYF. CDR3 nucleotides: TGCGCCAGCAGCCAGGGACAGGGAAATGGAAACACCATATATTTT.

The rearrangement joins TRBV24-1 to TRBJ1-5; 7 nucleotides agree with TRBD1. The trim removed 2 bases at V and 4 bases at J, leaving 10 bases unmatched. Germline lookup yields CDR1 KGHDR and CDR2 SFDVKD. This CDR3 is 17 amino acids long. The CDR3 region has the DNA TGTGCCACCAGTGATTCTCCCGGGACAGATTCTAATCAGCCCCAGCATTTT. Its protein is CATSDSPGTDSNQPQHF.

DNA of the CDR3: TGTGCCAGCAGCCAAGGCCAGGTTCTTCAGCCCCAGCATTTT. Translation gives CASSQGQVLQPQHF. The genes are TRBV3-1 (or the pseudogene TRBV3-2) and TRBJ1-5; D call uncertain. The CDR3 loop spans 14 amino acids. V was cut by 1 base and J by 6 bases, with 10 bases left in between. CDR1 and CDR2 (germline): LGHDT, YNNKEL (reference sequence).

The CDR3 sequence: CSASSPRRGQETQYF. The CDR3 DNA reads TGCAGTGCTAGTTCACCGCGGCGGGGCCAAGAGACCCAGTACTTC. The J gene is TRBJ2-5, the V gene TRBV20-1; a possible D gene is TRBD2 (6 bases). The length of the CDR3 is 15 residues. The V and J ends lost 3 bases and 1 base respectively, with 15 bases between them. Germline V gene data show CDR1 as DFQATT and CDR2 as SNEGSKA (reference sequence).

DNA for the CDR3: TGTGCCAGCAGCCAAAGACAGGGTGTTTCACCCCTCCACTTT. It codes for CASSQRQGVSPLHF. V gene TRBV3-1 (or the pseudogene TRBV3-2) combines with J gene TRBJ1-6; TRBD1 agrees at 7 bases. V shed 2 bases and J 9 bases; nucleotides not matched to a gene: 4. Per the germline V gene, CDR1 is LGHDT and CDR2 is YNNKEL (reference sequence). There are 14 residues in the CDR3.

The V gene is TRBV19, the J gene TRBJ1-1; tentative D call: TRBD1 (6 bases). CDR1 and CDR2 (germline): LNHDA, SQIVND (reference sequence). V was shortened by 11 bases and J by 3 bases, with 16 bases between the two germline ends. The CDR3 length is 13 residues. Written as DNA, the CDR3 is TGTGCCTCAAGGACAGTGCTCCACACTGAAGCTTTCTTT. Translated: CASRTVLHTEAFF.

This sequence joins TRBV18 and TRBJ1-2, with D possibly TRBD1 on 5 matching bases. Trimming took off 5 bases at V and 7 bases at J, with 14 bases between the two ends. The length of the CDR3 is 13 residues. CDR1 is KGHSH, CDR2 LQKENI, per germline. CDR3 nucleotides: TGTGCCAGCTCATCTAGCGGGGGGAGTGGCTACACCTTC. It translates to CASSSSGGSGYTF.

The chain employs TRBV6-5 and TRBJ1-2; D unresolved. This CDR3 is 12 amino acids long. Trimming pared 6 bases from V and 2 bases from J, leaving 7 bases between. Looked up from germline, CDR1 is MNHEY and CDR2 is SVGAGI. CDR3 amino acids: CASSSINYGYTF. CDR3 bases: TGTGCCAGCAGCTCTATAAACTATGGCTACACCTTC.

V usage is TRBV6-5 and J usage is TRBJ1-5, with no clear D. Trimming took off 7 bases at V and 0 bases at J, with 7 bases between the two ends. This CDR3 is 13 amino acids long. The germline V gene has CDR1 MNHEY and CDR2 SVGAGI. The CDR3 loop is CASTNLSNQPQHF. CDR3 nucleotide sequence: TGTGCCAGCACTAACCTTAGCAATCAGCCCCAGCATTTT.

This clone was detected a few times. The genes are TRBV7-9 and TRBJ2-3, with 7 bases fitting TRBD2. The trim removed 1 base at V and 2 bases at J, leaving 12 bases unmatched. The CDR3 covers 18 residues. CDR1 is SEHNR and CDR2 is FQNEAQ in the germline V gene (reference sequence). CDR3 loop: CASSLVKGGSGHTDTQYF. As DNA, the CDR3 is TGTGCCAGCAGCTTAGTCAAAGGCGGGAGCGGACACACAGATACGCAGTATTTT.

The genes are TRBV21-1 and TRBJ1-1; the D call TRBD1 from the table was never checked on the DNA. TRBV21-1 is designated a pseudogene. CDR3 length equals 15 residues. The CDR3 region has the DNA TGTGCCAGCATGTCCCGCGGACAGTCGAACACTGAAGCTTTCTTT. It specifies CASMSRGQSNTEAFF.

The genes are TRBV20-1 and TRBJ1-2, with D perhaps TRBD1 (5 bases). CDR1 is DFQATT, CDR2 SNEGSKA, per germline (reference sequence). The CDR3 extends over 11 amino acids. This CDR3 is CRRGKDYGYTF. The CDR3 coding sequence is TGCAGAAGGGGAAAGGACTATGGCTACACCTTC.

The chain links TRBV2 to TRBJ1-2; 8 bases are a match to TRBD1. J gave up 2 bases and V 6 bases, and 8 bases lay outside the gene matches. The CDR3 contains 15 residues. CDR1 is SNHLY, CDR2 FYNNEI, per germline. In DNA, the CDR3 is TGTGCCAGCAGCCCCGACAGGGGATCAAACTATGGCTACACCTTC. Its translation is CASSPDRGSNYGYTF.

The chain combines TRBV5-1 with TRBJ2-7; D uncertain. This CDR3 contains 14 residues. V was shortened by 1 base and J by 1 base, with 9 bases between the two germline ends. Germline V lookup: CDR1 SGHRS, CDR2 YFSETQ. The CDR3: CASSLTGASYEQYF. The DNA for the CDR3 is TGCGCCAGCAGCTTGACCGGAGCTTCCTACGAGCAGTACTTC. Drawing the rest from reference TRBV5-1 and TRBJ2-7, the complete variable domain is KAGVTQTPRYLIKTRGQQVTLSCSPISGHRSVSWYQQTPGQGLQFLFEYFSETQRNKGNFPGRFSGRQFSNSRSEMNVSTLELGDSALYLCASSLTGASYEQYFGPGTRLTVT.

This chain uses TRBV12-3 or TRBV12-4 with TRBJ2-7; possibly TRBD2 for D (6 bases). CDR3 length: 13 amino acids. Trimming pared 7 bases from V and 3 bases from J, leaving 13 bases between. CDR3 DNA: TGTGCCAGCACCGCGACTAGTAACTACGAGCAGTACTTC. Amino acids: CASTATSNYEQYF.